What follows are 4 T cell receptor beta chains derived from one specimen sequenced in a study of Ad26.COV2.S vaccination and SARS-CoV-2 variants. Treatment given: about 20 received Ad26.COV2.S at low or high dose, single or two shots; about 5 received placebo; per-sample allocation not given. Collection of the samples took place on day 63 after the first injection of vaccine or placebo. Clones were sequenced by immunoSEQ multiplex PCR, and TCRdb holds only the in-frame ones, with some missing. The data show about 680,000 clones, with around 89% seen just once and roughly 1.5% held by the top ten. Sequenced here: peripheral blood, sampled in a trial of Ad26.COV2.S vaccine versus placebo. These receptor sequences come from a person aged 18-65 years who received the Ad26.COV2.S COVID-19 vaccine or a placebo.

This chain connects TRBV19 to TRBJ1-5, with D possibly TRBD1 on 5 matching bases. CDR1 and CDR2 from the germline V gene are LNHDA and SQIVND (reference sequence). CDR3 length: 14 amino acids. The V end was cut by 3 bases, the J end by 0 bases, with 6 bases between. This CDR3 is CASSMTDSNQPQHF. The CDR3 DNA follows: TGTGCCAGTAGTATGACAGATAGCAATCAGCCCCAGCATTTT.

This clone has more than one count but fewer than ten. Other DNA sequences in the sample encode the same CDR3. The chain employs TRBV7-2 and TRBJ1-5, with D hard to call. This CDR3 region has 13 residues. CDR1 SGHTA and CDR2 FQGNSA come from the germline V gene. Trimming removed 2 bases at V and 5 bases at J, with 7 bases between. CDR3: CASSLRGDQPQHF. CDR3 DNA: TGTGCCAGCAGCTTACGAGGAGATCAGCCCCAGCATTTT.

J is TRBJ2-3 and V is TRBV7-2; no firm D call. The CDR3 has 12 amino acids. V was cut by 4 bases and J by 7 bases, with 9 bases left in between. Germline CDR1 SGHTA, CDR2 FQGNSA. The CDR3 spells CASSSASNTQYF. CDR3 DNA: TGTGCCAGCAGCTCCGCCTCAAATACGCAGTATTTT.

Remarks on this clone: Additional DNA sequences in this sample encode the identical CDR3. CDR3 in amino acids: CASSLGQPTYEQYF. In DNA, the CDR3 is TGTGCCAGCAGCTTGGGTCAGCCTACCTACGAGCAGTACTTC. V is TRBV7-9 and J is TRBJ2-7; unclear D gene. The V and J ends lost 3 bases and 2 bases respectively, with 11 bases between them. From germline, CDR1 is SEHNR and CDR2 FQNEAQ (reference sequence). This CDR3 is 14 amino acids long.